This entry lists 27 T cell receptor beta chains sequenced from one sample in a study of T cell repertoires in cytomegalovirus infection. TCRdb fed the reads into MiXCR, producing one record per CDR3 protein. The table has about half a million distinct CDR3 sequences, roughly 46% seen once. Their antigen targets remain unknown. This specimen was cultured PBMCs, taken from culture after CMV antigen stimulation. Source of these receptors: a human donor in good health (CMV status not recorded). Some clones in this sample may be carry-over from other donors' samples.

The chain joins TRBV29-1 to TRBJ2-5; 9 bases align to TRBD1. The CDR3 runs 14 residues. In germline, CDR1 is SQVTM, CDR2 ANQGSEA. V gave up 7 bases and J gave up 4 bases; unmatched junction bases: 10. CDR3 in DNA: TGCAGCGCCAACCCGGACAGGGGAAGAGAGACCCAGTACTTC. Translating gives CSANPDRGRETQYF.

V is TRBV18 and J is TRBJ2-1; D gene unclear. Looked up from germline, CDR1 is KGHSH and CDR2 is LQKENI. The CDR3 sequence is 15 residues long. V gave up 6 bases and J gave up 5 bases, with 17 bases separating them. Here the CDR3 reads CASSLGLPLDNEQFF. The CDR3 coding sequence is TGTGCCAGCTCCCTGGGTTTACCCTTGGACAATGAGCAGTTCTTC.

The genes are TRBV19 and TRBJ2-1; maybe TRBD2 (6 bases). The CDR3 runs to 16 residues. In germline, CDR1 is LNHDA, CDR2 SQIVND (reference sequence). Between the trimmed V and J ends, which lost 6 bases and 2 bases, there was a span of 17 bases. The CDR3 region has the DNA TGTGCCAGTAGCCCCTTAAGCGGGCAGACCTACAATGAGCAGTTCTTC. This sequence encodes CASSPLSGQTYNEQFF.

This clonotype was counted many times. V and J are TRBV7-2 and TRBJ1-5; 8 nucleotides agree with TRBD1. V was pared by 5 bases and J by 2 bases, with 11 bases of the junction left unmatched. The CDR3 is 17 amino acids. In germline, CDR1 is SGHTA, CDR2 FQGNSA. CDR3 in DNA: TGTGCCAGCAGCCTAGGTAGGAGGGGACAGGGCAATCAGCCCCAGCATTTT. It specifies CASSLGRRGQGNQPQHF.

The V gene is TRBV19, the J gene TRBJ2-7; TRBD1 matches at 8 bases. V shed 5 bases, J shed 0 bases, and the junction held 9 bases outside the gene matches. CDR1 and CDR2 from the germline V gene are LNHDA and SQIVND (reference sequence). The CDR3 is 16 residues long. CDR3 in DNA: TGTGCCAGTAGTCTCCCCGGACAGGGAGCCTCCTACGAGCAGTACTTC. This codes for CASSLPGQGASYEQYF.

V usage is TRBV29-1 and J usage is TRBJ1-2; D not resolved. Germline V gene data show CDR1 as SQVTM and CDR2 as ANQGSEA. The CDR3 sequence is 14 residues long. V dropped 2 bases and J dropped 0 bases, with 10 bases sitting between them. CDR3 amino acids: CSVERRLANYGYTF. The DNA of the CDR3 is TGCAGCGTTGAACGGCGGTTAGCTAACTATGGCTACACCTTC.

V usage is TRBV7-2 and J usage is TRBJ2-1; 7 bases match TRBD2. The CDR3 spans 16 residues. Germline lookup yields CDR1 SGHTA and CDR2 FQGNSA. V trimming: 1 base; J trimming: 5 bases; junction bases outside the gene matches: 8. CDR3 bases: TGTGCCAGCAGCTTAGGCCTAGCGGACCTAAACAATGAGCAGTTCTTC. This codes for CASSLGLADLNNEQFF.

The V gene is TRBV12-3 or TRBV12-4, the J gene TRBJ2-4, with unresolved D. The CDR3 runs to 13 residues. The V gene lost 1 base and the J gene lost 13 bases, with 14 bases spanning the gap. The CDR3 spells CASSLGTPSLQYF. The DNA for the CDR3 is TGTGCCAGCAGTTTAGGGACCCCAAGCTTACAGTACTTC.

Regarding this clonotype: Compared with germline, one end of the junction differs, possibly owing to a read error. The rearrangement links TRBV7-8 to TRBJ1-1; a weak D match, TRBD1 (5 bases). CDR1 SGHVS and CDR2 FQNEAQ come from the germline V gene. The CDR3 sequence is 17 residues long. As DNA, the CDR3 is TGTGCCAACAGCTTGGGCCGGGCAGGGCACGAAGAAGCTGAAGCTTTCTTT. Its protein product is CANSLGRAGHEEAEAFF.

This chain connects TRBV27 to TRBJ1-5; tentatively, D is TRBD1 (5 bases). The CDR3 runs 16 residues. Germline loops: CDR1 MNHEY, CDR2 SMNVEV (reference sequence). The V end lost 0 bases, the J end lost 0 bases, and 9 bases lay between the germline ends. For the CDR3, the DNA is TGTGCCAGCAGTTTATCGATGGGGGATAGCAATCAGCCCCAGCATTTT. It translates to CASSLSMGDSNQPQHF.

The V gene is TRBV12-3 or TRBV12-4, the J gene TRBJ2-7; possibly TRBD1 for D (6 bases). V was shortened by 5 bases and J by 3 bases, with 17 bases between the two germline ends. This CDR3 contains 15 residues. The CDR3 loop is CASSLLLGAFYEQYF. Written as DNA, the CDR3 is TGTGCCAGCAGTCTACTGCTGGGGGCCTTCTACGAGCAGTACTTC.

V and J are TRBV12-3 or TRBV12-4 and TRBJ2-7, with D hard to call. V lost 3 bases, J lost 4 bases, and 22 bases lay in between. CDR3 length equals 17 residues. The CDR3 region is CASSFASGRSALYEQYF. DNA of the CDR3: TGTGCCAGCAGTTTCGCCTCTGGACGGTCAGCACTTTACGAGCAGTACTTC.

The chain carries TRBV15 and TRBJ2-7; the D gene is possibly TRBD1 (5 bases). V gave up 3 bases and J gave up 0 bases, with 9 bases separating them. The CDR3 spans 14 residues. Germline CDR1 reads LNHNV; CDR2 reads YYDKDF (reference sequence). The CDR3 DNA follows: TGTGCCACCAGCAGGCCTGACAGCTCCTACGAGCAGTACTTC. Translating gives CATSRPDSSYEQYF.

This clonotype came up many times. This chain joins TRBV7-2 and TRBJ2-3; 10 bases match TRBD2. CDR3 length: 15 amino acids. V dropped 5 bases and J dropped 0; count of bases not matched to a gene: 2. Germline V gene lookup returns CDR1 SGHTA and CDR2 FQGNSA. The CDR3 loop reads CASSTSGTSTDTQYF. CDR3 nucleotides: TGTGCCAGCAGCACTAGCGGGACTAGCACAGATACGCAGTATTTT.

The chain couples TRBV7-6 to TRBJ2-2; TRBD1 aligns across 7 bases. The V and J ends lost 2 bases and 1 base, in that order; junction bases with no gene match: 1. Looked up from germline, CDR1 is SGHVS and CDR2 is FNYEAQ. The CDR3 totals 15 residues. The DNA for the CDR3 is TGTGCCAGCAGCTTAAGACAGGGGAACACCGGGGAGCTGTTTTTT. Translating gives CASSLRQGNTGELFF.

The chain recombines TRBV9 with TRBJ2-7, with 12 bases fitting TRBD2. Germline values: CDR1 SGDLS, CDR2 YYNGEE. The CDR3 sequence is 14 residues long. V gave up 7 bases and J gave up 5 bases; unmatched junction bases: 7. The CDR3 loop reads CASGGTSGGNEQYF. CDR3 DNA sequence: TGTGCCAGCGGGGGAACTAGCGGGGGGAACGAGCAGTACTTC.

V gene TRBV7-2 combines with J gene TRBJ2-7; 12 nucleotides match TRBD2. This CDR3 has 18 residues. From germline, CDR1 is SGHTA and CDR2 FQGNSA. V was clipped by 9 bases and J by 6 bases; unmatched bases: 21. This CDR3 reads CARDLPGTSGLSVAEQYF. CDR3 DNA sequence: TGTGCCAGAGATCTTCCCGGGACTAGCGGGCTATCAGTAGCCGAGCAGTACTTC.

The chain carries TRBV20-1 and TRBJ2-1, with D tentatively TRBD1 or TRBD2 (5 bases each). V lost 3 bases, J lost 6 bases, and 12 bases lay in between. Germline V gene sequence: CDR1 DFQATT, CDR2 SNEGSKA (reference sequence). The CDR3 consists of 13 residues. The CDR3 reads CSASPGTINEQFF. CDR3 in DNA: TGCAGTGCTAGCCCCGGGACCATCAATGAGCAGTTCTTC.

The chain couples TRBV7-2 to TRBJ2-2; TRBD1 or TRBD2 may be the D gene (6 bases each). This CDR3 comprises 16 residues. V was cut by 3 bases and J by 1 base, with 12 bases left in between. Germline V gene data show CDR1 as SGHTA and CDR2 as FQGNSA. The CDR3 DNA is TGTGCCAGCAGCTTGTCGGGGGCGGGGAACACCGGGGAGCTGTTTTTT. Its translation: CASSLSGAGNTGELFF. The full variable domain, rest sourced from reference TRBV7-2 and TRBJ2-2, is GAGVSQSPSNKVTEKGKDVELRCDPISGHTALYWYRQSLGQGLEFLIYFQGNSAPDKSGLPSDRFSAERTGGSVSTLTIQRTQQEDSAVYLCASSLSGAGNTGELFFGEGSRLTVL.

This clonotype was detected a few times. V usage is TRBV7-2 and J usage is TRBJ2-2; TRBD2 agrees at 11 bases. V was pared by 5 bases and J by 5 bases, with 7 bases of the junction left unmatched. Germline V gene sequence: CDR1 SGHTA, CDR2 FQGNSA. This CDR3 comprises 16 residues. CDR3 sequence: CASSKIAGGLTGELFF. The CDR3 DNA is TGTGCCAGCAGCAAAATAGCGGGGGGGCTGACCGGGGAGCTGTTTTTT.

This chain joins TRBV7-9 and TRBJ2-7; perhaps TRBD1 as D (5 bases). The CDR3 sequence is 13 residues long. Trimming left V 3 bases short and J 3 bases short, with 9 bases between. The germline gives CDR1 SEHNR, CDR2 FQNEAQ (reference sequence). The chain's CDR3 is CASSFDSFYEQYF. As DNA, the CDR3 is TGTGCCAGCAGCTTCGACAGCTTCTACGAGCAGTACTTC.

This chain links TRBV20-1 with TRBJ2-7; 10 bases line up with TRBD2. The junction had 7 bases not matched to a gene; V was cut back by 5 bases and J by 6 bases. The germline V gene encodes CDR1 DFQATT and CDR2 SNEGSKA (reference sequence). The CDR3 is 13 amino acids. The DNA of the CDR3 is TGCAGTGCTCAAGCGGGGGGGAGCGGCGAGCAGTACTTC. The encoded protein is CSAQAGGSGEQYF.

This clonotype was picked up a small number of times. This sequence joins TRBV12-3 or TRBV12-4 and TRBJ2-7; either TRBD1 or TRBD2 may supply D (5 bases each). This CDR3 is 14 amino acids long. V gave up 3 bases and J gave up 2 bases, with 11 bases separating them. The CDR3 sequence: CASSFLGVAYEQYF. The CDR3 nucleotides read TGTGCCAGCAGTTTTCTGGGGGTCGCCTACGAGCAGTACTTC.

V gene TRBV11-2 combines with J gene TRBJ2-5; D perhaps matches TRBD2 (5 bases). Between the trimmed V and J ends, which lost 6 bases and 0 bases, there was a span of 11 bases. Germline CDR1 and CDR2: SGHAT and FQNNGV. This CDR3 has 14 residues. CDR3 nucleotides: TGTGCCAGCAGTCGTTGGGAGAACCAAGAGACCCAGTACTTC. This gives the protein CASSRWENQETQYF. The full variable domain, in which reference TRBV11-2 and TRBJ2-5 provide the parts outside the CDR3, is EAGVAQSPRYKIIEKRQSVAFWCNPISGHATLYWYQQILGQGPKLLIQFQNNGVVDDSQLPKDRFSAERLKGVDSTLKIQPAKLEDSAVYLCASSRWENQETQYFGPGTRLLVL.

This clonotype was counted only a few times. V and J are TRBV7-8 and TRBJ2-5, with 10 bases lining up with TRBD1. With V trimmed by 5 bases and J by 9 bases, 12 bases remained unmatched. Per germline, CDR1 SGHVS and CDR2 FQNEAQ. The CDR3 has 15 residues. Here the CDR3 DNA reads TGTGCCAGCAGCCCCAGGACAGGGGGGGGCTCGGCCCAGTACTTC. Encoded protein: CASSPRTGGGSAQYF.

The chain carries TRBV9 and TRBJ2-1, with 8 bases fitting TRBD1. There are 18 residues in the CDR3. CDR1 SGDLS and CDR2 YYNGEE come from the germline V gene. V shed 3 bases, J shed 4 bases, and the junction held 15 bases outside the gene matches. The CDR3 protein is CASSANRPRQGPYNEQFF. In nucleotides, the CDR3 is TGTGCCAGCAGCGCGAACCGTCCGAGACAGGGGCCATACAATGAGCAGTTCTTC.

This clonotype was seen only a few times. The gene calls are TRBV7-9 and TRBJ2-3; 13 bases fit TRBD2. Per the germline V gene, CDR1 is SEHNR and CDR2 is FQNEAQ (reference sequence). The CDR3 loop spans 17 amino acids. Germline trimming cut 5 bases from V and 4 bases from J; bases unmatched to any gene: 9. CDR3 in amino acids: CASSGRQLAGGSDTQYF. The DNA for the CDR3 is TGTGCCAGCAGCGGACGCCAACTAGCGGGAGGGTCAGATACGCAGTATTTT.